These 12 T cell receptor beta chains were sequenced from one sample in a study of T cells after yellow fever vaccination. TCRdb reprocessed the 5' RACE reads with MiXCR, giving one entry per CDR3 protein. The profile shows under 300,000 distinct CDR3 sequences, 10% to 15% of them singletons. The source was CD4+ T cells sorted from PBMCs, collected 45 days after the yellow fever booster vaccination. The origin of the receptors is a man aged 30 to 39 who received the YFV17D yellow fever vaccine.

This clonotype turned up a few times. The chain couples TRBV9 to TRBJ2-3; D unresolved. The CDR3 is made up of 15 amino acids. V gave up 0 bases and J gave up 0 bases, with 8 bases separating them. CDR1 is SGDLS, CDR2 YYNGEE, per germline. Here the CDR3 DNA reads TGTGCCAGCAGCGTAGCACCCTCTAGCACAGATACGCAGTATTTT. Protein sequence: CASSVAPSSTDTQYF.

This chain connects TRBV5-5 to TRBJ2-4; 10 nucleotides align to TRBD1. J gave up 9 bases and V 4 bases, and 10 bases lay outside the gene matches. Germline lookup yields CDR1 SGHKS and CDR2 YYEKEE (reference sequence). CDR3 size: 15 residues. CDR3 region: CASSLDRGPKGIQYF. CDR3 nucleotide sequence: TGTGCCAGCAGCCTCGACAGGGGGCCTAAGGGCATTCAGTACTTC. The full variable domain, in which reference TRBV5-5 and TRBJ2-4 provide the parts outside the CDR3, is DAGVTQSPTHLIKTRGQQVTLRCSPISGHKSVSWYQQVLGQGPQFIFQYYEKEERGRGNFPDRFSARQFPNYSSELNVNALLLGDSALYLCASSLDRGPKGIQYFGAGTRLSVL.

This sequence joins TRBV6-5 and TRBJ2-7, with D perhaps matching TRBD1 (5 bases). Germline CDR1 and CDR2: MNHEY and SVGAGI. Trimming stripped 2 bases from V and 6 bases from J, with 17 bases between. The CDR3 loop spans 15 amino acids. The CDR3 region has the DNA TGTGCCAGCAGTTACACCAGGGTGGTCATCGGCGAGCAGTACTTC. Its protein is CASSYTRVVIGEQYF.

This clonotype was recorded a few times. V usage is TRBV14 and J usage is TRBJ2-1; D possibly corresponds to TRBD1 (5 bases). Germline V lookup: CDR1 SGHDN, CDR2 FVKESK. This CDR3 has 13 amino acids. Trimming stripped 4 bases from V and 8 bases from J, with 12 bases between. CDR3 loop: CASSLEVGHEQFF. The CDR3 DNA follows: TGTGCCAGCAGCCTAGAGGTGGGGCATGAGCAGTTCTTC.

The sample holds a few counts of this clonotype. The chain links TRBV6-5 to TRBJ1-2; D unresolved. Germline assignment: CDR1 MNHEY and CDR2 SVGAGI. The V gene lost 6 bases and the J gene lost 4 bases, with 9 bases spanning the gap. The CDR3 loop spans 12 amino acids. CDR3 loop: CASRNAGYGYTF. DNA for the CDR3: TGTGCCAGCAGGAATGCAGGCTATGGCTACACCTTC.

The chain has TRBV20-1 and TRBJ2-1; 9 nucleotides align to TRBD1. Per the germline V gene, CDR1 is DFQATT and CDR2 is SNEGSKA (reference sequence). Trimming cost V 1 base and J 8 bases; bases outside gene matches: 6. The length of the CDR3 is 14 residues. DNA of the CDR3: TGCAGTGCTAGAGTAGGGACAGGGAGCGATGAGCAGTTCTTC. This codes for CSARVGTGSDEQFF.

The chain employs TRBV20-1 and TRBJ1-5, with 12 bases aligning to TRBD1. The V gene's germline CDR1 is DFQATT and CDR2 SNEGSKA (reference sequence). The V gene end was trimmed by 6 bases and the J gene end by 6 bases; junction bases not matched to a gene: 6. This CDR3 is built from 14 residues. CDR3 in DNA: TGCAGTGCCCGGGACAGGGGGCCTGGTCAGCCCCAGCATTTT. Translating gives CSARDRGPGQPQHF.

This clonotype was seen more than once but under ten times. The chain is built from TRBV5-1 and TRBJ2-7; 7 bases line up with TRBD1. Germline V lookup: CDR1 SGHRS, CDR2 YFSETQ. J lost 3 bases, V lost 2 bases, and 8 bases had no gene match. The CDR3 runs 15 residues. CDR3 loop: CASSFGIRDSYEQYF. CDR3 bases: TGCGCCAGCAGCTTCGGAATCCGGGACAGCTACGAGCAGTACTTC.

The rearrangement uses TRBV5-1 and TRBJ2-1, with a tentative D call TRBD2 (6 bases). Germline V lookup: CDR1 SGHRS, CDR2 YFSETQ. The CDR3 sequence is 16 residues long. Trimming removed 3 bases at V and 2 bases at J, with 15 bases between. This chain's CDR3 is CASSSLAVSTYNEQFF. As DNA, the CDR3 is TGCGCCAGCAGCTCCTTAGCGGTTTCTACCTACAATGAGCAGTTCTTC.

This clonotype was picked up a small number of times. CDR3 sequence: CASSKNAGTGLVRLSYEQYF. In DNA, the CDR3 is TGTGCCAGCAGTAAGAACGCGGGGACAGGGTTGGTTCGCCTATCCTACGAGCAGTACTTC. This rearrangement joins TRBV6-1 to TRBJ2-7; 9 bases are shared with TRBD1. This CDR3 comprises 20 residues. The V and J ends lost 5 bases and 1 base, in that order; junction bases with no gene match: 21. Germline V lookup: CDR1 MNHNS, CDR2 SASEGT.

This clonotype was counted only a few times. This chain uses TRBV20-1 with TRBJ2-1; D ambiguous. CDR1 is DFQATT, CDR2 SNEGSKA, per germline (reference sequence). Trimming removed 1 base from V and 3 bases from J, with 13 bases in between. This CDR3 contains 15 residues. CDR3: CSARGGPTNYNEQFF. Here the CDR3 DNA reads TGCAGTGCTAGAGGCGGACCTACAAACTACAATGAGCAGTTCTTC.

The rearrangement links TRBV20-1 to TRBJ1-2; D ambiguous. Germline CDR1 DFQATT, CDR2 SNEGSKA (reference sequence). The CDR3 is 14 residues long. V dropped 3 bases and J dropped 6 bases, with 17 bases sitting between them. The CDR3 sequence: CSASGWGVFHGYTF. CDR3 DNA: TGCAGTGCTAGCGGCTGGGGAGTATTCCATGGCTACACCTTC.